These T cell receptor beta chains were read from a single sample in a study of T cells in Graves' hyperthyroidism and ophthalmopathy. MiXCR, applied by TCRdb to the multiplex PCR reads, yields one record per CDR3 protein. The sample shows 150,000 or so distinct CDR3 sequences, 22% of them seen only once. Source material: blood. The receptors come from a woman aged 45-65 years with Graves' hyperthyroidism that later progressed to Graves' ophthalmopathy. Both conserved end residues are part of each CDR3. The D gene is left open where the match is weak. The listing skips clone size in some rows; elsewhere it reads once, few, many or a size class.

J | size | D | V | DNA | CDR3
TRBJ1-4 | once | . | TRBV3-1 | TGTGCCAGCAGACGGGGGGGTTCGATTGAAAAACTGGTTTTT | CASRRGGSIEKLVF
TRBJ2-3 | . | . | TRBV29-1 | TGCAGCGTTGAAAGCCAAACAGATACGCAGTATTTT | CSVESQTDTQYF
TRBJ2-7 | . | . | TRBV20-1 | TGCAGTGCCCGAAAGGGGAACATGGAGCAGTACTTC | CSARKGNMEQYF
TRBJ2-7 | many | TRBD1 | TRBV5-1 | TGCGCCAGCAGCTGGCAGGGGGCCCACGAGCAGTACTTC | CASSWQGAHEQYF
TRBJ2-5 | few | . | TRBV30 | TGTGCCTGGAGTACGGACAGCCAAGAGACCCAGTACTTC | CAWSTDSQETQYF
TRBJ1-1 | many | . | TRBV5-1 | TGCGCCAGCCGGTGGCTAGGTGGGGGAGTCGCTGAAGCTTTCTTT | CASRWLGGGVAEAFF
TRBJ2-3 | many | . | TRBV18 | TGTGCCAGCTCACGGCAGCTAGGGACAGATACGCAGTATTTT | CASSRQLGTDTQYF
TRBJ2-1 | . | TRBD1 | TRBV2 | TGTGCCAGATCCCGATACAGGGGCGACCACAATGAGCAGTTCTTC | CARSRYRGDHNEQFF
TRBJ1-1 | many | TRBD1 | TRBV12-3/TRBV12-4 | TGTGCCAGCAGACCAGGACAGGCTCAAGGGTACACTGAAGCTTTCTTT | CASRPGQAQGYTEAFF
TRBJ1-5 | . | TRBD1 | TRBV28 | TGTGCCAGCAGTTTGGTGCAGGGGGCGAGATGGTATCAGCCCCAGCATTTT | CASSLVQGARWYQPQHF
TRBJ1-6 | . | . | TRBV4-2 | TGTGCCAGCAGCCAAGACCAGAATTCACCCCTCCACTTT | CASSQDQNSPLHF
TRBJ2-1 | many | . | TRBV20-1 | TGCAGTGCTAGTCCAGCCATCTCCGAGCAGTTCTTC | CSASPAISEQFF
TRBJ2-7 | many | . | TRBV5-8 | TGTGCCAGCAGCTTGGAAACAGAGCGGTACGAGCAGTACTTC | CASSLETERYEQYF
TRBJ2-3 | . | TRBD1 | TRBV2 | TGTGCCAGCAGTCCACAGGGGGCGGGCACAGATATGCAGTATTTT | CASSPQGAGTDMQYF
TRBJ1-1 | many | . | TRBV7-9 | TGTGCCAGCAGCTTATTGCAGGGTGGCGCTGAAGCTTTCTTT | CASSLLQGGAEAFF
TRBJ1-2 | many | TRBD1 | TRBV12-3/TRBV12-4 | TGTGCCAGCAGTTTAACAGGGGATAGCTATGGCTACACCTTC | CASSLTGDSYGYTF
TRBJ2-3 | . | . | TRBV11-2 | TGTGCCAGCAGCTTAGGGGGGGCCCGCACAGATACGCAGTATTTT | CASSLGGARTDTQYF
TRBJ1-5 | few | . | TRBV27 | TGTGCCAGCAGTACCCGAAGGGATCAGCCCCAGCATTTT | CASSTRRDQPQHF
TRBJ2-5 | many | TRBD2 | TRBV20-1 | TGCAGTGCTCCTATAGCGGGAGGGCCGGAGACCCAGTACTTC | CSAPIAGGPETQYF
TRBJ2-3 | . | . | TRBV7-8 | TGTGCCAGCAGCTTAGTTGGGGGCGCAAATACGCAGTATTTT | CASSLVGGANTQYF
TRBJ2-6 | few | . | TRBV11-2 | TGTGCCAGCAGTTTGGTTAGGGGCTCTGGGGCCAACGTCCTGACTTTC | CASSLVRGSGANVLTF
TRBJ2-7 | many | . | TRBV13 | TGTGCCAGTAGCGCACCCCCGTTCTACGAGCAGTACTTC | CASSAPPFYEQYF
TRBJ2-3 | . | . | TRBV5-1 | TGCGCCAGCAGCTGGAGGGGTATCCCCACAGATACGCAGTATTTT | CASSWRGIPTDTQYF
TRBJ2-2 | . | TRBD1 | TRBV19 | TGTGCCATAGCCGGGACAGGATCTTCCGGGGAGCTGTTTTTT | CAIAGTGSSGELFF
TRBJ2-5 | many | . | TRBV3-1 | TGTGCCAGCAGCCAAGAAAGAGGGGAGACCCAGTACTTC | CASSQERGETQYF
TRBJ1-5 | . | TRBD1 | TRBV5-6 | TGTGCCAGCACTCGACAGGGGAGCAATCAGCCCCAGCATTTT | CASTRQGSNQPQHF
TRBJ2-1 | once | TRBD2 | TRBV11-1 | TGTGCCAGCAGCTTAGGACTAGCGGGATACAATGGGCAGTTCTTC | CASSLGLAGYNGQFF
TRBJ2-7 | many | TRBD2 | TRBV20-1 | TGCAGTGCTAGGGGGGGGTACGAGCAGTACTTC | CSARGGYEQYF
TRBJ1-1 | . | . | TRBV2 | TGTGCCAGCACCCAAGAGTTGGACACTGAAGCTTTCTTT | CASTQELDTEAFF
TRBJ2-3 | many | TRBD2 | TRBV12-3/TRBV12-4 | TGTGCCAGCAGTTTAATGGCGGGAGGGAGGGCAGATACGCAGTATTTT | CASSLMAGGRADTQYF
TRBJ2-3 | . | . | TRBV5-1 | TGCGCCAGCAGCTGGCGAGGGACCCGTTTCTCCACAGATACGCAGTATTTT | CASSWRGTRFSTDTQYF
TRBJ2-7 | . | TRBD1 | TRBV11-3 | TGTGCCAGCAGCTTGACAGGGGGCGCGTCCTACGAGCAGTACTTC | CASSLTGGASYEQYF
TRBJ1-1 | many | . | TRBV5-1 | TGCGCCAGCAGCTTGGCAGGCCCGAACACTGAAGCTTTCTTT | CASSLAGPNTEAFF
TRBJ1-5 | many | . | TRBV6-1 | TGTGCCAGCGCGACAGGCGGCAATCAGCCCCAGCATTTT | CASATGGNQPQHF
TRBJ1-2 | . | . | TRBV5-1 | TGCGCCAGCAGCTTGACAGGGCTCAATAACTATGGCTACACCTTC | CASSLTGLNNYGYTF
TRBJ2-3 | once | TRBD2 | TRBV20-1 | TGCAGTGCCGCAACTAGCGGGGTCACAGATACGCAGTATTTT | CSAATSGVTDTQYF
TRBJ2-2 | many | TRBD1 | TRBV11-2 | TGTGCCAGCAGCTCACAGGGGGCTTACACCGGGGAGCTGTTTTTT | CASSSQGAYTGELFF
TRBJ2-4 | many | TRBD2 | TRBV29-1 | TGCAGCGTTGAACTAGCGGAGAGAGCCAAAAACATTCAGTACTTC | CSVELAERAKNIQYF
TRBJ2-3 | few | . | TRBV10-1 | TGCGCCGTACCCTTGGCGGGGCCTAGCACAGATACGCAGTATTTT | CAVPLAGPSTDTQYF
TRBJ2-3 | . | TRBD2 | TRBV9 | TGTGCCAGCAGCGTCCCTCTAGCGGGAGACCCTACACGAGCGCAGTATTTT | CASSVPLAGDPTRAQYF
TRBJ2-2 | . | . | TRBV27 | TGTGCCAGCAGTTTCGGGCCCACCACCGGGGAGCTGTTTTTT | CASSFGPTTGELFF
TRBJ1-5 | many | TRBD1 | TRBV20-1 | TGCAGTGCTAGGGGGGGACAGGTAAATCAGCCCCAGCATTTT | CSARGGQVNQPQHF
TRBJ1-2 | many | TRBD1 | TRBV2 | TGTGCCAGCAGTCCCACACCGGGACAGGGGAGAAGGACTAACTATGGCTACACCTTC | CASSPTPGQGRRTNYGYTF
TRBJ2-5 | once | TRBD2 | TRBV18 | TGTGCCAGCCAGTCGTCCGGGAGGGCGACCCAGTACTTC | CASQSSGRATQYF
TRBJ2-6 | . | . | TRBV24-1 | TGTGCCACCAGTGATCCCGGACCGGGAGAGTCTGGGGCCAACGTCCTGACTTTC | CATSDPGPGESGANVLTF
TRBJ1-2 | many | . | TRBV28 | TGTGCCAGCAGCCCCTGGGAGTATGGCTACACCTTC | CASSPWEYGYTF
TRBJ2-1 | . | TRBD1 | TRBV11-2 | TGTGCCAGCAGCTTAGCTATTGGGGACAGGGGACAGGGCTCCTACAATGAGCAGTTCTTC | CASSLAIGDRGQGSYNEQFF
TRBJ1-1 | . | . | TRBV3-1 | TGTGCCAGCAGGAGAGGGCCAGTGAACACTGAAGCTTTCTTT | CASRRGPVNTEAFF
TRBJ2-5 | few | TRBD1 | TRBV20-1 | TGCAGTGCTAGTCCACGACAGGGCAAGGGGGACCAGTACTTC | CSASPRQGKGDQYF
TRBJ2-7 | many | . | TRBV2 | TGTGCCGTCAGGGGTAGGGCAGCGACCTACGAGCAGTACTTC | CAVRGRAATYEQYF
TRBJ2-3 | . | . | TRBV29-1 | TGCAGCGTCAAAGTGGGGATTCTGGGCACAGATACGCAGTATTTT | CSVKVGILGTDTQYF
TRBJ2-3 | many | TRBD2 | TRBV20-1 | TGCAGTGCTAGAGATCTAGCGGGAGCAGATACGCAGTATTTT | CSARDLAGADTQYF
TRBJ2-1 | many | . | TRBV6-2/TRBV6-3 | TGTGCCAGCAGGCCCATCGGCGCCCCAAGGTGGAATGAGCAGTTCTTC | CASRPIGAPRWNEQFF
TRBJ2-2 | many | . | TRBV20-1 | TGCAGTGCTCCCGTGGGAATGAACACCGGGGAGCTGTTTTTT | CSAPVGMNTGELFF
TRBJ2-2 | many | TRBD1 | TRBV5-6 | TGTGCCAGCAGCTTGGCGACAGGGGGCGTCGGCACCGGGGAGCTGTTTTTT | CASSLATGGVGTGELFF
TRBJ1-6 | . | . | TRBV28 | TGTGCCAGCAGGACCCAAGCAAAACATTCACCCCTCCACTTT | CASRTQAKHSPLHF
TRBJ2-7 | many | TRBD1 | TRBV27 | TGTGCCAGCCGCAAAAGACTGGGACAGGGTGGGGAGCAGTACTTC | CASRKRLGQGGEQYF
TRBJ2-2 | many | . | TRBV12-3/TRBV12-4 | TGTGCCAGCAGTCACCCTTTCTTGACAGTGAACACCGGGGAGCTGTTTTTT | CASSHPFLTVNTGELFF
TRBJ1-1 | many | . | TRBV18 | TGTGCCAGCTCACCAGTGGGGGCGGAGAACACTGAAGCTTTCTTT | CASSPVGAENTEAFF